What follows describes a single TCR beta chain. The PCR contained 60 Vbeta and 13 Jbeta primers. Generated by immunoSEQ multiplex PCR, the TCRdb table keeps only in-frame clones and is missing some. The specimen's table records 200,000 or so clones. Trimming took 6 bases from V and 7 from J; bases not matched to a gene: 11. This CDR3 is 14 amino acids long. The V gene's germline CDR1 is MNHEY and CDR2 SMNVEV (reference sequence). The data originate from a study of cytomegalovirus exposure and HLA in healthy donors. The source material was PBMCs. The sequence was obtained from a boy aged 5-17 years in good health and CMV-seronegative. The V and J genes are TRBV27 and TRBJ1-1; 7 positions agree with TRBD1. In DNA, the CDR3 is TGTGCCAGCAGGCCCGAGACAGGGATAGGTGAAGCTTTCTTT. Amino acid sequence: CASRPETGIGEAFF.